The 21 T cell receptor beta chains below come from one sample, sequenced in a study of T-cell memory formation after mild COVID-19. In TCRdb, the 5' RACE reads were re-called with MiXCR into one record per CDR3 protein. The table includes 470,000 or so distinct CDR3 sequences, roughly 17% detected once. The source material was PBMCs or a T cell subset sorted from them (not recorded which). The receptors shown here come from a man between 18 and 35 years old who had mild COVID-19 (a few samples of this study predate the infection). Cell type and time point are not known.

This clonotype has only a few counts. The V gene is TRBV7-2, the J gene TRBJ2-7; 8 positions agree with TRBD1. With 4 bases clipped from V and 2 bases from J, the junction kept 4 bases outside the gene matches. The V gene's germline CDR1 is SGHTA and CDR2 FQGNSA. The CDR3 is 14 amino acids. CDR3 loop: CASSSWTGTYEQYF. CDR3 nucleotides: TGTGCCAGCAGCTCCTGGACAGGGACCTACGAGCAGTACTTC.

This clonotype has just a few counts. The rearrangement joins TRBV29-1 to TRBJ1-1; 12 bases are a match to TRBD1. J was trimmed by 0 bases and V by 4 bases; bases with no gene match: 3. There are 15 residues in the CDR3. Per germline, CDR1 SQVTM and CDR2 ANQGSEA. The CDR3 reads CSVVGQGAMNTEAFF. The CDR3 DNA reads TGCAGCGTTGTGGGACAGGGGGCGATGAACACTGAAGCTTTCTTT.

This chain uses TRBV4-3 with TRBJ1-2, with 7 positions matching TRBD1. The J segment lost 7 bases and the V segment lost 6 bases, leaving 14 bases of the junction unmatched. The CDR3 loop spans 15 amino acids. The V gene's germline CDR1 is LGHNA and CDR2 YSLEER. CDR3 nucleotides: TGCGCCAGCAGGAGTCGACCGACAGGGCTGGGTGGCTACACCTTC. As protein: CASRSRPTGLGGYTF.

Many counts were recorded for this clonotype. The chain joins TRBV10-2 to TRBJ2-7, with D perhaps matching TRBD2 (6 bases). This CDR3 spans 13 amino acids. Looked up from germline, CDR1 is WSHSY and CDR2 is SAAADI. Between the trimmed V and J ends, which lost 9 bases and 2 bases, there was a span of 14 bases. CDR3 DNA sequence: TGCGCCAGTTCTAGGCGGGAAACCTACGAGCAGTACTTC. This codes for CASSRRETYEQYF.

The chain uses TRBV6-2 or TRBV6-3 and TRBJ2-3; tentatively, D is TRBD1 or TRBD2 (5 bases each). The germline V gene has CDR1 MNHEY and CDR2 SVGEGT. V lost 5 bases and J lost 2, with 11 bases in between. The CDR3 extends over 14 amino acids. The CDR3 spells CASSGTGITDTQYF. CDR3 coding DNA: TGTGCCAGCAGTGGGACCGGAATCACAGATACGCAGTATTTT.

The V call is TRBV5-6, the J call TRBJ2-7; TRBD2 aligns across 7 bases. Germline CDR1 is SGHDT and CDR2 is YYEEEE. J lost 7 bases, V lost 3 bases, and 4 bases had no gene match. The length of the CDR3 is 12 residues. CDR3: CASSWGEGEQYV. CDR3 DNA sequence: TGTGCCAGCAGCTGGGGGGAGGGGGAGCAGTACGTC.

This clonotype was found a few times. This sequence joins TRBV7-2 and TRBJ1-6; D unresolved. Per the germline V gene, CDR1 is SGHTA and CDR2 is FQGNSA. V gave up 4 bases and J gave up 9 bases, with 7 bases separating them. The CDR3 sequence is 12 residues long. For the CDR3, the DNA is TGTGCCAGCAGCTCGGCGCCTTCACCCCTCCACTTT. Its protein product is CASSSAPSPLHF.

Only a few counts were recorded for this clonotype. The rearrangement links TRBV3-1 to TRBJ2-6; D is unresolved. The V gene's germline CDR1 is LGHDT and CDR2 YNNKEL (reference sequence). CDR3 length equals 15 residues. Trimming shortened V by 3 bases and J by 2 bases, and 8 bases separated the two germline ends. This chain's CDR3 is CASSQRTPGANVLTF. The DNA for the CDR3 is TGTGCCAGCAGCCAGCGGACCCCTGGGGCCAACGTCCTGACTTTC. The full variable domain, with the rest looked up from reference TRBV3-1 and TRBJ2-6, is DTAVSQTPKYLVTQMGNDKSIKCEQNLGHDTMYWYKQDSKKFLKIMFSYNNKELIINETVPNRFSPKSPDKAHLNLHINSLELGDSAVYFCASSQRTPGANVLTFGAGSRLTVL.

This chain connects TRBV6-5 to TRBJ2-7; TRBD2 aligns across 8 bases. This CDR3 has 14 amino acids. Trimming at V came to 10 bases and at J to 4 bases, leaving 12 bases not matched to a gene. The germline V gene has CDR1 MNHEY and CDR2 SVGAGI. CDR3 loop: CATARGRGAYEQYF. The CDR3 DNA sequence: TGTGCCACCGCCCGAGGGCGGGGGGCTTACGAGCAGTACTTC.

This rearrangement joins TRBV4-1 to TRBJ2-3, with 7 bases that match TRBD1. Per the germline V gene, CDR1 is MGHRA and CDR2 is YSYEKL. The CDR3 has 14 residues. V lost 3 bases, J lost 2 bases, and 2 bases stayed unmatched. In DNA form, the CDR3 reads TGCGCCAGCAGCCACACAGGGGACACAGATACGCAGTATTTT. Encoded protein: CASSHTGDTDTQYF.

V gene TRBV12-3 or TRBV12-4 combines with J gene TRBJ2-3, with 8 positions matching TRBD2. The junction had 7 bases not matched to a gene; V was cut back by 5 bases and J by 6 bases. CDR3 size: 14 residues. Here the CDR3 reads CASSRGAGADTQYF. The CDR3 DNA reads as TGTGCCAGCAGTCGGGGAGCGGGGGCGGATACGCAGTATTTT.

The gene calls are TRBV20-1 and TRBJ2-5; D gene ambiguous. Germline-derived CDR1 and CDR2 are DFQATT and SNEGSKA (reference sequence). The CDR3 totals 14 residues. With 3 bases removed from V and 5 bases from J, the gap between germline ends came to 16 bases. The CDR3 DNA reads TGCAGTGCTAGGCGGACGGTAGGAAGGGAGACCCAGTACTTC. It specifies CSARRTVGRETQYF.

The J gene is TRBJ1-2, the V gene TRBV24-1; a weak D match, TRBD1 (6 bases). Trimming took 4 bases from V and 6 from J, leaving 14 bases between them. CDR3 length: 14 amino acids. Germline lookup yields CDR1 KGHDR and CDR2 SFDVKD. The chain's CDR3 is CATSEGRGSDGYTF. DNA for the CDR3: TGTGCCACCAGTGAGGGCAGGGGTAGCGATGGCTACACCTTC.

This clonotype has more than one count but fewer than ten. The rearrangement joins TRBV2 to TRBJ2-5, with 10 bases identical to TRBD2. In germline, CDR1 is SNHLY, CDR2 FYNNEI. The CDR3 extends over 14 amino acids. The J segment lost 9 bases and the V segment lost 8 bases, leaving 12 bases of the junction unmatched. In DNA form, the CDR3 reads TGTGCCAGCTGCATGGAGCGGGGGGGCGGGCCCCAGTACTTC. The encoded protein is CASCMERGGGPQYF.

The chain combines TRBV20-1 with TRBJ1-1, with 7 bases that match TRBD1. The V gene end was trimmed by 0 bases and the J gene end by 4 bases; junction bases not matched to a gene: 2. Germline lookup yields CDR1 DFQATT and CDR2 SNEGSKA (reference sequence). The CDR3 consists of 13 residues. CDR3 amino acids: CSARDGQATEAFF. The CDR3 coding sequence is TGCAGTGCTAGAGACGGACAGGCCACTGAAGCTTTCTTT.

The chain is built from TRBV27 and TRBJ2-7; D possibly corresponds to TRBD2 (5 bases). CDR3 size: 16 residues. With 1 base removed from V and 2 bases from J, the gap between germline ends came to 15 bases. Germline V gene sequence: CDR1 MNHEY, CDR2 SMNVEV (reference sequence). Here the CDR3 DNA reads TGTGCCAGCAGTTTATACCCGCCCCCGGGGACCTACGAGCAGTACGTC. It specifies CASSLYPPPGTYEQYV.

This clonotype was seen a few times. This rearrangement joins TRBV11-2 to TRBJ2-4; 7 bases are a match to TRBD1. The CDR3 loop spans 12 amino acids. The trim removed 4 bases at V and 15 bases at J, leaving 9 bases unmatched. The V gene's germline CDR1 is SGHAT and CDR2 FQNNGV. The CDR3 sequence: CASSYQQGSVYF. DNA of the CDR3: TGTGCCAGCAGCTACCAACAGGGGAGTGTGTACTTC. Combining the CDR3 with reference TRBV11-2 and TRBJ2-4 gives the whole variable domain EAGVAQSPRYKIIEKRQSVAFWCNPISGHATLYWYQQILGQGPKLLIQFQNNGVVDDSQLPKDRFSAERLKGVDSTLKIQPAKLEDSAVYLCASSYQQGSVYFGAGTRLSVL.

This clonotype was seen more than once but under ten times. This chain links TRBV7-2 with TRBJ2-1; TRBD2 matches 7 bases. This CDR3 is 16 amino acids long. Trimming cost V 5 bases and J 2 bases; bases outside gene matches: 9. Germline CDR1 SGHTA, CDR2 FQGNSA. The CDR3 spells CASSARLLAPYNEQFF. The CDR3 DNA sequence: TGTGCCAGCAGCGCGAGGTTACTAGCGCCCTACAATGAGCAGTTCTTC.

This clonotype was counted ten times or more. The rearrangement uses TRBV7-2 and TRBJ2-3; D gene ambiguous. The length of the CDR3 is 13 residues. The germline V and J ends were trimmed by 5 bases and 0 bases, with 6 bases remaining between them. Per the germline V gene, CDR1 is SGHTA and CDR2 is FQGNSA. CDR3 protein: CASSPYSTDTQYF. CDR3 DNA sequence: TGTGCCAGCAGCCCCTATAGCACAGATACGCAGTATTTT.

This clonotype has just a few counts. The rearrangement uses TRBV6-2 or TRBV6-3 and TRBJ2-1; TRBD2 aligns across 11 bases. Unmatched junction bases numbered 8, after V lost 0 bases and J lost 4 bases. CDR1 is MNHEY, CDR2 SVGEGT, per germline. This CDR3 contains 18 residues. CDR3 amino acids: CASSYSMVASGGYNEQFF. The CDR3 DNA sequence: TGTGCCAGCAGTTACTCGATGGTGGCTAGCGGGGGGTACAATGAGCAGTTCTTC.

This clonotype was detected a few times. This chain joins TRBV7-8 and TRBJ1-6, with D maybe TRBD1 (6 bases). CDR1 is SGHVS and CDR2 is FQNEAQ in the germline V gene. The CDR3 is 17 amino acids. With 5 bases removed from V and 5 bases from J, the gap between germline ends came to 19 bases. The CDR3 here is CASSTQSGGLHNSPLHF. As DNA, the CDR3 is TGTGCCAGCAGCACGCAGTCTGGGGGGCTTCATAATTCACCCCTCCACTTT.